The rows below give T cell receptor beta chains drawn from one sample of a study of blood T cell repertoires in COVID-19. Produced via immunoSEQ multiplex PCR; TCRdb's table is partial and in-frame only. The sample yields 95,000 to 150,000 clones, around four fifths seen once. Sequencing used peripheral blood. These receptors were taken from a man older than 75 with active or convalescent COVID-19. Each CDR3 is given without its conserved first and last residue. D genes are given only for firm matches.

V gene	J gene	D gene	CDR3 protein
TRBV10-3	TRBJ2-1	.	AIRPTGNEQF
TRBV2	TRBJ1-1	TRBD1	ASKGQGTVWTEAF
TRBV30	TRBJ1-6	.	AWSVGVVGGSYNSPLH
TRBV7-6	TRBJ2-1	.	ASSLVAGSYNEQF
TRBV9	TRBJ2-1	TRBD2	ASSAGGGAGPYNEQF
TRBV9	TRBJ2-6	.	ASYSLRANVLT
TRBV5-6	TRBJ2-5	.	ATHREGRETQY
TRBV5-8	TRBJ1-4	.	ASRPRGDREKLF
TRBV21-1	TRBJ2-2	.	ASSKASGGQDGLGELF
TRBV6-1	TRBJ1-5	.	ASSVEIGEGYRPQH
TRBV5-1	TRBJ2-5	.	ASSSPPSMETQY
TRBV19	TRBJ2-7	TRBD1	ASSIQDRGPYEQY
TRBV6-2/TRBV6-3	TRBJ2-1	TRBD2	ASSSQTRLARHNEQF
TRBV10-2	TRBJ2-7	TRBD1	ASTVPIGRGNYEQY
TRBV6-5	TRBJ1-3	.	ASSWDRGTPFRTIY
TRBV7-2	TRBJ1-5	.	ASSSGSDQPQH
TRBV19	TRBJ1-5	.	ASSIPTGSGGPQH
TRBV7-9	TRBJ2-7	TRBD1	ASSFGQVPEQY
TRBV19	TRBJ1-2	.	ASWRDYGYT
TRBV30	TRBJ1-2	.	AWSDAAAH
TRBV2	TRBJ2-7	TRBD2	ASSEGGGYYEQY
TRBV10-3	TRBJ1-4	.	AISESRGGGEKLF
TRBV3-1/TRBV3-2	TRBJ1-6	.	ASSSLSDSPLH
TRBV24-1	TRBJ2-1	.	ATQAGARDPYNEQF
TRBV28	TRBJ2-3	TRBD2	ASSLRGATSSTDTQY
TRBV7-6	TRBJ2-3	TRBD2	ASSFSGGPADTQY
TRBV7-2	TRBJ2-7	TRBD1	ASSPQTGYEQY
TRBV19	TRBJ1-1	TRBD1	ASSPSGGTEAF
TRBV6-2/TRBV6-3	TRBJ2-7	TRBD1	ASSFVYRGLYEQY
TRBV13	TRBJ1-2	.	ASSPQGRVGYT
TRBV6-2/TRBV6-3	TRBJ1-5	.	ASSLAWSRMGNQPQH
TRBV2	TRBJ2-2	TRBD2	ASSRLAGGITGELF
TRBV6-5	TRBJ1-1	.	ASKGQQGGTEAF
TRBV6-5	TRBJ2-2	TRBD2	ASSEQRGKELF
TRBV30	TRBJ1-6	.	AWSVKGFDSPLH
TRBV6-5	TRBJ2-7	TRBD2	ASSYSASGGSREQY
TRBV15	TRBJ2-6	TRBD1	ATSRDQGQSSGANVLT
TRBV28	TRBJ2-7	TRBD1	ASSLFDRVSEQY
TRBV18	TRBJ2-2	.	ASSPYSGANTGELF
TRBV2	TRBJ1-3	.	ASSEARGPRNTIY
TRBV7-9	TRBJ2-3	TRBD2	ATGERGGTDTQY
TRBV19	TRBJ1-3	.	AREGGEDSGNTIY
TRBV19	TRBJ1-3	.	ASVEEGQISGNTIY
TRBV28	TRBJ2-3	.	ASSLTGVLSTDTQY
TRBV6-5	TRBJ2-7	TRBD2	ASTPGTSGGTEQY
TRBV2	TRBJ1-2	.	ASNSGGVQLYGYT
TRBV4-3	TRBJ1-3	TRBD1	ASSNDRGLGNTIY
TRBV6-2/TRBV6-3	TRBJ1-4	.	ASSEVTLGEKLF